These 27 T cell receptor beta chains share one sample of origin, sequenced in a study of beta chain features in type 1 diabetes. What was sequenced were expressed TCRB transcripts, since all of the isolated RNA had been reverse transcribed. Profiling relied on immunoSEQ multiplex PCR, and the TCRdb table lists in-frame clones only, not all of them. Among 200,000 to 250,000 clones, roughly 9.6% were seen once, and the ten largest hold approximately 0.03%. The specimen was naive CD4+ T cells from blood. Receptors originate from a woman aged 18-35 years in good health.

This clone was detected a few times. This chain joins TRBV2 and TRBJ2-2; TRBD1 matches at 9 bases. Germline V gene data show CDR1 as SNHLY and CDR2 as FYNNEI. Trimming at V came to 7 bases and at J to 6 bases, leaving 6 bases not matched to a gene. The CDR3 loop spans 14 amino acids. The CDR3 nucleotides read TGTGCCAGCAACACCTGGACAGGGGCCGGGGAGCTGTTTTTT. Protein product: CASNTWTGAGELFF.

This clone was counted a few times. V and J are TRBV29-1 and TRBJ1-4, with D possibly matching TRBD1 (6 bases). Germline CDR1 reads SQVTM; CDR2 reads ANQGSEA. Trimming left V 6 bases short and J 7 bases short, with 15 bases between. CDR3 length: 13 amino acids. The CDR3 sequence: CSVNRAGGEKLFF. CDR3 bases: TGCAGCGTCAACAGGGCTGGGGGTGAAAAACTGTTTTTT.

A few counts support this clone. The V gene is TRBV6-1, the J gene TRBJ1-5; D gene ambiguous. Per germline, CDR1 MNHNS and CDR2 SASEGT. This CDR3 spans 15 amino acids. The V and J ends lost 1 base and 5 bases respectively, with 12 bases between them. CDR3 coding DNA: TGTGCCAGCAGTGAAGGGCCCGGGAAGCATCAGCCCCAGCATTTT. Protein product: CASSEGPGKHQPQHF.

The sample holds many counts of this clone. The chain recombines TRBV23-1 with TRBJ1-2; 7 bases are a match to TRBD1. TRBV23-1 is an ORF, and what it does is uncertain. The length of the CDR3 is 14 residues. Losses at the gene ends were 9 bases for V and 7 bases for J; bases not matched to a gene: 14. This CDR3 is CASILPTGEVGYTF. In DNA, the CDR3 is TGCGCCAGTATCCTACCTACAGGGGAGGTTGGCTACACCTTC.

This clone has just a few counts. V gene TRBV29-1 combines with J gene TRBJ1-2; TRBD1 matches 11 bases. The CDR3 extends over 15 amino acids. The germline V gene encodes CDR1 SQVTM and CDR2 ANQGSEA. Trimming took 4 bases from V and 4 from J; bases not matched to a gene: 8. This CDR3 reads CSVATGTGGFYGYTF. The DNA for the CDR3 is TGCAGCGTTGCTACGGGGACAGGGGGTTTCTATGGCTACACCTTC.

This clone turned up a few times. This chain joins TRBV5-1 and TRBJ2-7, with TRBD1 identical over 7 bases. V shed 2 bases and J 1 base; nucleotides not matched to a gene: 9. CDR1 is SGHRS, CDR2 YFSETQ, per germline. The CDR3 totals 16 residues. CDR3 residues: CASSFLTGTASYEQYF. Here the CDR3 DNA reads TGCGCCAGCAGCTTTCTGACCGGGACAGCTTCCTACGAGCAGTACTTC.

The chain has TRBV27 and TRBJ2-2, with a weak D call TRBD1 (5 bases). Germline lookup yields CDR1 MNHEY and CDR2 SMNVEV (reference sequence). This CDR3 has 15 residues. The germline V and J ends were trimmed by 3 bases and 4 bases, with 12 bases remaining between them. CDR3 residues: CASSLRQGITGELFF. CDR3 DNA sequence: TGTGCCAGCAGTTTGCGGCAGGGTATCACCGGGGAGCTGTTTTTT.

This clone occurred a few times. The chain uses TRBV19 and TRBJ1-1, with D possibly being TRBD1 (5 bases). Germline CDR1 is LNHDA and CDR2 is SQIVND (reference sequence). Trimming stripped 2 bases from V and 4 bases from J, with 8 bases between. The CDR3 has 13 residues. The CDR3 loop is CASSILGGTEAFF. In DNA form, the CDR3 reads TGTGCCAGTAGTATACTGGGGGGCACTGAAGCTTTCTTT. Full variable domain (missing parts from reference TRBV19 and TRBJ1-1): DGGITQSPKYLFRKEGQNVTLSCEQNLNHDAMYWYRQDPGQGLRLIYYSQIVNDFQKGDIAEGYSVSREKKESFPLTVTSAQKNPTAFYLCASSILGGTEAFFGQGTRLTVV.

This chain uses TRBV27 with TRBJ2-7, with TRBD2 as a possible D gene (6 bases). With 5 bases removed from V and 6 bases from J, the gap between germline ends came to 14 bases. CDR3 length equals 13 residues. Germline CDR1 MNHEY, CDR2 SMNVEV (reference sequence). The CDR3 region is CASSPSGGFEQYF. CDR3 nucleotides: TGTGCCAGCAGTCCCTCCGGAGGGTTCGAGCAGTACTTC.

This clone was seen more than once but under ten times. The CDR3 DNA sequence: TGTGCCAGCAGCAATAGCGGGAGGCCGTACAATGAGCAGTTCTTC. Protein: CASSNSGRPYNEQFF. The chain is built from TRBV11-3 and TRBJ2-1; 10 bases map to TRBD2. J gave up 4 bases and V 5 bases, and 5 bases lay outside the gene matches. The CDR3 extends over 15 amino acids. Per germline, CDR1 SGHNT and CDR2 YENEEA.

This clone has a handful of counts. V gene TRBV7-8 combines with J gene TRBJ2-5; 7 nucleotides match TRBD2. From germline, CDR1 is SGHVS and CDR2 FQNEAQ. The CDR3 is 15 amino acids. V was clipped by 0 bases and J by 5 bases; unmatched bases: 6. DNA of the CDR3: TGTGCCAGCAGCTTAGCAGGACTAGAAATGGAGACCCAGTACTTC. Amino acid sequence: CASSLAGLEMETQYF.

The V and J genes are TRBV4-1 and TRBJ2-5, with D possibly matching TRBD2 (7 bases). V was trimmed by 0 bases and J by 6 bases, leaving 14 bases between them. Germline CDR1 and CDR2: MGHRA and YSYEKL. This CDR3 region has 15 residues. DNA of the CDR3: TGCGCCAGCAGCCAAGACGAGGGGGGGGGAAAGACCCAGTACTTC. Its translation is CASSQDEGGGKTQYF.

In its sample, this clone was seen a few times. DNA for the CDR3: TGTGCCAGCTCAGAGACAGGGCGCGGCTACACCTTC. Translating gives CASSETGRGYTF. The chain joins TRBV18 to TRBJ1-2; 7 bases are a match to TRBD1. This CDR3 contains 12 residues. With 5 bases clipped from V and 8 bases from J, the junction kept 5 bases outside the gene matches. CDR1 is KGHSH, CDR2 LQKENI, per germline.

This CDR3 is CASRLAGYILNEQFF. The DNA of the CDR3 is TGTGCCAGCCGACTAGCGGGATATATACTCAATGAGCAGTTCTTC. The rearrangement uses TRBV19 and TRBJ2-1; 11 bases fit TRBD2. J lost 6 bases, V lost 9 bases, and 10 bases had no gene match. The CDR3 totals 15 residues. CDR1 and CDR2 (germline): LNHDA, SQIVND (reference sequence).

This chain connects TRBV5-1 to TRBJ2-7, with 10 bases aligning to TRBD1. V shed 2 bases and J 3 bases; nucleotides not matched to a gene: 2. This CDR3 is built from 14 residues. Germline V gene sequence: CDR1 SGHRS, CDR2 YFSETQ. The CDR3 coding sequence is TGCGCCAGCAGCTTAAGGACAGGGGGCTACGAGCAGTACTTC. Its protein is CASSLRTGGYEQYF.

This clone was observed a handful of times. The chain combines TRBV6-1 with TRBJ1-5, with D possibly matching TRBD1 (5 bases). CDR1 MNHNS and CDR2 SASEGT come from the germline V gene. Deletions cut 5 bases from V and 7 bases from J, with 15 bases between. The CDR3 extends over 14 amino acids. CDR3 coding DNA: TGTGCCAGCAGTTATAGACAGACTGGACAGCCCCAGCATTTT. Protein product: CASSYRQTGQPQHF.

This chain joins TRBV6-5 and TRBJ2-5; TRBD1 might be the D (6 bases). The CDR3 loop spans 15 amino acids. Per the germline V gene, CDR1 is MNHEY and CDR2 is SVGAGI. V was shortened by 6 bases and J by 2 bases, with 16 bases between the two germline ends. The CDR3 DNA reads TGTGCCAGCAGGAATACCGACAGGACACAAGAGACCCAGTACTTC. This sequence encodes CASRNTDRTQETQYF.

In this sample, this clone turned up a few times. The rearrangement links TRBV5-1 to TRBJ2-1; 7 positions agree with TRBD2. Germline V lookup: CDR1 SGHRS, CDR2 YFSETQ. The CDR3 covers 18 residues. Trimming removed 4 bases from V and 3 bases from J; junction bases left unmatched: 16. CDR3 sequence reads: CASSRARLRTRVYNEQFF. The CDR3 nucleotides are TGCGCCAGCAGCCGCGCCCGTTTGAGGACTAGAGTCTACAATGAGCAGTTCTTC.

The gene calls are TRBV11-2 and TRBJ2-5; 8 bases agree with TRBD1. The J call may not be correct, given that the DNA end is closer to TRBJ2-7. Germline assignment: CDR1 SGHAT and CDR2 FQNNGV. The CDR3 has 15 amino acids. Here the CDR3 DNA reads TGTGCCAGCAGCCCAGACAGACAGGGGAGCTACGAGCAGTACTTC. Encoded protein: CASSPDRQGSYEQYF.

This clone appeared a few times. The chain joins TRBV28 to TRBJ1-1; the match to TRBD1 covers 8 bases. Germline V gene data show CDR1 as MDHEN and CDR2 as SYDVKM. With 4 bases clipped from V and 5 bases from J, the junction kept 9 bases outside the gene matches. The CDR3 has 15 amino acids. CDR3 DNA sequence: TGTGCCAGCAGTTCCTTCAGGGGGCGAGGTACTGAAGCTTTCTTT. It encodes CASSSFRGRGTEAFF.

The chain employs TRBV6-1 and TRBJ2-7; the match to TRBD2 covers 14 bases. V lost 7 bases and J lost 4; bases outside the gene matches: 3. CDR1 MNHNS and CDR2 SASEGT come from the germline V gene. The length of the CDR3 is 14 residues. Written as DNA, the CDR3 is TGTGCCAGCATAAGACTAGCGGGAGGGTACGAGCAGTACTTC. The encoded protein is CASIRLAGGYEQYF.

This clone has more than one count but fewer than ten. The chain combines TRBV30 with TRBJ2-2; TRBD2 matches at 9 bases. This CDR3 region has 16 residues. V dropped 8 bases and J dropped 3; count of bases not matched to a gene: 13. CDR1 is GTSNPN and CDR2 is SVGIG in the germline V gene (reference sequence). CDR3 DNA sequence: TGTGCCGCCCACTTTGCGGGAGGGTGGCACACCGGGGAGCTGTTTTTT. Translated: CAAHFAGGWHTGELFF.

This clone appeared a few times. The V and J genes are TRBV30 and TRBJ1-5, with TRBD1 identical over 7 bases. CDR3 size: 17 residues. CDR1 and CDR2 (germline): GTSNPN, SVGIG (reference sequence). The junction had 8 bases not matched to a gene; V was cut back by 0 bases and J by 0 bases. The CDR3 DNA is TGTGCCTGGAGTGTATCAGGGACAGCATATAGCAATCAGCCCCAGCATTTT. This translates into CAWSVSGTAYSNQPQHF.

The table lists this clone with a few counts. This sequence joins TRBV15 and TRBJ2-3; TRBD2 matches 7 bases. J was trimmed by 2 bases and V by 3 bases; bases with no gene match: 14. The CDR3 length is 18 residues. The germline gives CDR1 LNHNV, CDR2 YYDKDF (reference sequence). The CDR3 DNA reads TGTGCCACCAGCAGGTCAAACCTTCTAGCGGCTAACACAGATACGCAGTATTTT. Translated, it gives CATSRSNLLAANTDTQYF. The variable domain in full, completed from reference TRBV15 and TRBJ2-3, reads DAMVIQNPRYQVTQFGKPVTLSCSQTLNHNVMYWYQQKSSQAPKLLFHYYDKDFNNEADTPDNFQSRRPNTSFCFLDIRSPGLGDTAMYLCATSRSNLLAANTDTQYFGPGTRLTVL.

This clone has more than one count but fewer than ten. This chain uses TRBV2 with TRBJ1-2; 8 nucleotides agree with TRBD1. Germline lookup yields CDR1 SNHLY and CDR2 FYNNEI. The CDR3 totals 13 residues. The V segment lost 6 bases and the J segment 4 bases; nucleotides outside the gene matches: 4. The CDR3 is CASSWTGTYGYTF. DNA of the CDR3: TGTGCCAGCAGCTGGACAGGGACCTATGGCTACACCTTC.

CDR3 nucleotide sequence: TGTGCCAGCAGCTCACCAGGTAACACCGGGGAGCTGTTTTTT. It is translated as CASSSPGNTGELFF. The genes are TRBV9 and TRBJ2-2; no clear D. The germline V gene encodes CDR1 SGDLS and CDR2 YYNGEE. The CDR3 totals 14 residues. The ends were cut back, 4 bases at V and 2 bases at J, with 9 bases in the middle.

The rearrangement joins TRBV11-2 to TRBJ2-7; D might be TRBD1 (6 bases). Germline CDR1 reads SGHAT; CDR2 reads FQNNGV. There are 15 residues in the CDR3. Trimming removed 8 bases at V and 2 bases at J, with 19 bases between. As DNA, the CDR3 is TGTGCCAGCCGCAGGTGGGGGACAAAGACCTACGAGCAGTACTTC. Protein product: CASRRWGTKTYEQYF.